This record looks at one T cell receptor (beta chain) sequence and its context. V lost 2 bases, J lost 7 bases, and 5 bases stayed unmatched. CDR1 is SGHVS, CDR2 FNYEAQ, per germline. The CDR3 is 15 residues long. The data derive from a study of T-cell reconstitution after alpha-beta-depleted transplantation in children. TCRbeta library preparation incorporated unique molecular identifiers. TCRdb reanalysed the PCR reads using MiXCR and keeps one entry per CDR3 protein. The sample carries some 640,000 distinct CDR3 sequences, approximately 16% recorded once. The rearrangement uses TRBV7-6 and TRBJ2-2; 9 nucleotides agree with TRBD1. The sequencing used PBMCs from the stem cell graft donor, collected from the stem cell graft. This clonotype originated in a human donor who donated a stem cell graft to a child with acute myeloid leukemia. This CDR3 reads CASSLRGQGNGELFF. The DNA for the CDR3 is TGTGCCAGCAGCTTACGGGGACAGGGAAACGGGGAGCTGTTTTTT.